Reported below is one T cell receptor (beta chain). This sample is part of a study of Ad26.COV2.S vaccination and SARS-CoV-2 variants. The CDR3 sequence is 16 residues long. CDR1 and CDR2 from the germline V gene are KGHSH and LQKENI. V lost 2 bases to trimming and J lost 4 bases; unmatched junction nucleotides: 9. The data were produced by immunoSEQ multiplex PCR, yet TCRdb's version contains in-frame clones alone and is incomplete. The repertoire holds 350,000 to 450,000 clones, with about 88% as singletons. The treatment here: about 20 received Ad26.COV2.S at low or high dose, single or two shots; about 5 received placebo; per-sample allocation not given. Collection of the samples took place on day 63 after the first injection of vaccine or placebo.

Sequencing was performed on peripheral blood, taken in a trial of Ad26.COV2.S vaccine versus placebo. This TCR derives from a person between 18 and 59 years old who received the Ad26.COV2.S COVID-19 vaccine or a placebo. V and J are TRBV18 and TRBJ1-2, with 8 bases matching TRBD1. The CDR3 loop is CASSPSTQTGVYGYTF. The DNA for the CDR3 is TGTGCCAGCTCACCATCCACTCAGACAGGGGTCTATGGCTACACCTTC.